Below are 25 T cell receptor beta chains sequenced from a single sample in a study of shared T cell receptors in the human thymus. The data were produced by immunoSEQ multiplex PCR, yet TCRdb's version contains in-frame clones alone and is incomplete. The sample contains hundreds of thousands of clones, around 87% of which appear only once. The data also belong to a second study, concerning human thymus T cells.

What was sequenced was thymocytes. Receptor source: a boy younger than two with a congenital heart defect.

The genes are TRBV11-3 and TRBJ2-1; 9 bases are a match to TRBD2. V was pared by 5 bases and J by 5 bases, with 13 bases of the junction left unmatched. Looked up from germline, CDR1 is SGHNT and CDR2 is YENEEA. The CDR3 is 17 residues long. The chain's CDR3 is CASSPRTSARGDNEQFF. Here the CDR3 DNA reads TGTGCCAGCAGCCCGCGGACTAGCGCCCGAGGGGACAATGAGCAGTTCTTC.

V is TRBV11-3 and J is TRBJ2-7, with TRBD2 identical over 11 bases. This CDR3 has 18 amino acids. V lost 0 bases and J lost 0; bases outside the gene matches: 7. CDR1 and CDR2 from the germline V gene are SGHNT and YENEEA. In DNA, the CDR3 is TGTGCCAGCAGCTTAGATACGGGGACTAGCGGAAGCTCCTACGAGCAGTACTTC. This encodes CASSLDTGTSGSSYEQYF.

In this sample, this clone turned up once. The chain recombines TRBV5-6 with TRBJ2-1, with TRBD2 matching over 13 bases. Germline lookup yields CDR1 SGHDT and CDR2 YYEEEE. The V gene end was trimmed by 0 bases and the J gene end by 4 bases; junction bases not matched to a gene: 4. The CDR3 totals 17 residues. As DNA, the CDR3 is TGTGCCAGCAGCTTGGCCCTGGGACTAGCGGGGTACAATGAGCAGTTCTTC. This encodes CASSLALGLAGYNEQFF.

This clone was counted a single time. The chain uses TRBV15 and TRBJ2-5; no clear D gene. The V end lost 0 bases, the J end lost 1 base, and 9 bases lay between the germline ends. Germline CDR1 reads LNHNV; CDR2 reads YYDKDF (reference sequence). This CDR3 has 15 amino acids. The CDR3: CATSRDMAVQETQYF. DNA for the CDR3: TGTGCCACCAGCAGAGATATGGCAGTCCAAGAGACCCAGTACTTC.

A note on this clone: Likely a read error: the CDR3 ends without its conserved phenylalanine or tryptophan. The DNA is left out, because the CDR3 cannot be placed on it with certainty; the CDR3 is given as TCRdb lists it. The rearrangement uses TRBV6-1 and TRBJ1-1. The CDR3 numbers 11 amino acids, ends counted. The germline gives CDR1 MNHNS, CDR2 SASEGT. Here the CDR3 reads CASSEAPPGLV.

The genes are TRBV29-1 and TRBJ2-2; no firm D call. V lost 4 bases and J 7 bases, leaving 7 bases between the germline ends. Germline CDR1 is SQVTM and CDR2 is ANQGSEA. The CDR3 runs to 11 residues. The CDR3 sequence: CSVGVDGELFF. The CDR3 DNA follows: TGCAGCGTTGGCGTCGACGGGGAGCTGTTTTTT.

The rearrangement joins TRBV29-1 to TRBJ1-6; maybe TRBD1 (5 bases). This CDR3 region has 17 residues. CDR1 is SQVTM and CDR2 is ANQGSEA in the germline V gene. Between the trimmed V and J ends, which lost 6 bases and 0 bases, there was a span of 18 bases. In DNA form, the CDR3 reads TGCAGCGTCCGACCGGGGGGACCTAGCTCCTATAATTCACCCCTCCACTTT. Its translation: CSVRPGGPSSYNSPLHF. Using reference TRBV29-1 and TRBJ1-6 for the parts outside the CDR3, the full variable domain is SAVISQKPSRDICQRGTSLTIQCQVDSQVTMMFWYRQQPGQSLTLIATANQGSEATYESGFVIDKFPISRPNLTFSTLTVSNMSPEDSSIYLCSVRPGGPSSYNSPLHFGNGTRLTVT.

This sequence joins TRBV10-3 and TRBJ1-1, with TRBD1 identical over 10 bases. V was clipped by 2 bases and J by 1 base; unmatched bases: 7. Looked up from germline, CDR1 is ENHRY and CDR2 is SYGVKD. CDR3 length equals 17 residues. The CDR3 is CAISEGRQGAPNTEAFF. The CDR3 DNA reads TGTGCCATCAGTGAGGGGAGACAGGGGGCGCCGAACACTGAAGCTTTCTTT.

The chain links TRBV7-6 to TRBJ1-4; maybe TRBD1 (5 bases). This CDR3 is built from 13 residues. V dropped 11 bases and J dropped 4 bases, with 14 bases sitting between them. Germline-derived CDR1 and CDR2 are SGHVS and FNYEAQ. The CDR3 sequence is CAPPEGFNEKLFF. Here the CDR3 DNA reads TGTGCCCCCCCGGAGGGGTTTAATGAAAAACTGTTTTTT.

The chain employs TRBV28 and TRBJ1-2; 10 positions agree with TRBD1. Germline V gives CDR1 MDHEN, CDR2 SYDVKM. The CDR3 is made up of 16 amino acids. V lost 3 bases and J lost 6; bases outside the gene matches: 10. The CDR3 is CASSFLGQGKLDGYTF. The CDR3 bases are TGTGCCAGCAGTTTCCTGGGACAGGGGAAGCTGGATGGCTACACCTTC.

The rearrangement joins TRBV28 to TRBJ2-1, with 10 positions matching TRBD2. The CDR3 consists of 16 residues. J gave up 8 bases and V 1 base, and 8 bases lay outside the gene matches. Germline V gives CDR1 MDHEN, CDR2 SYDVKM. CDR3 amino acids: CASSLSKLAGVYEQFF. The CDR3 DNA is TGTGCCAGCAGTTTATCTAAGCTAGCGGGAGTCTATGAGCAGTTCTTC. Combining the CDR3 with reference TRBV28 and TRBJ2-1 gives the whole variable domain DVKVTQSSRYLVKRTGEKVFLECVQDMDHENMFWYRQDPGLGLRLIYFSYDVKMKEKGDIPEGYSVSREKKERFSLILESASTNQTSMYLCASSLSKLAGVYEQFFGPGTRLTVL.

This clone was detected only a few times. The gene calls are TRBV7-2 and TRBJ2-1, with D possibly TRBD1 on 7 matching bases. Trimming pared 1 base from V and 3 bases from J, leaving 13 bases between. The CDR3 has 16 residues. Germline lookup yields CDR1 SGHTA and CDR2 FQGNSA. The CDR3 DNA sequence: TGTGCCAGCAGCTTAGGTCGCGGGACAGTCTACAATGAGCAGTTCTTC. As protein: CASSLGRGTVYNEQFF.

Only one count was recorded for this clone. The chain is built from TRBV4-1 and TRBJ2-7, with TRBD2 identical over 8 bases. The CDR3 has 16 residues. The junction had 10 bases not matched to a gene; V was cut back by 0 bases and J by 6 bases. Germline CDR1 reads MGHRA; CDR2 reads YSYEKL. The CDR3 is CASSQDAGTRLCEQYF. CDR3 coding DNA: TGCGCCAGCAGCCAAGACGCCGGGACTAGGTTGTGCGAGCAGTACTTC.

In this sample, this clone turned up once. The chain carries TRBV15 and TRBJ2-7; no firm D call. The CDR3 sequence is 14 residues long. CDR1 and CDR2 (germline): LNHNV, YYDKDF (reference sequence). The V gene lost 3 bases and the J gene lost 6 bases, with 15 bases spanning the gap. The CDR3: CATSRAESPGEQYF. In DNA form, the CDR3 reads TGTGCCACCAGCAGGGCGGAGTCTCCGGGCGAGCAGTACTTC.

The chain's CDR3 is CASSGPTGGSYNEQFF. CDR3 bases: TGTGCCAGCAGTGGCCCGACAGGGGGCTCCTACAATGAGCAGTTCTTC. The chain joins TRBV6-1 to TRBJ2-1, with 9 bases lining up with TRBD1. The V gene end was trimmed by 4 bases and the J gene end by 0 bases; junction bases not matched to a gene: 4. The CDR3 is made up of 16 amino acids. Germline V gene lookup returns CDR1 MNHNS and CDR2 SASEGT.

This chain connects TRBV6-5 to TRBJ2-1; tentatively, D is TRBD2 (6 bases). V was pared by 2 bases and J by 4 bases, with 15 bases between. The CDR3 sequence is 16 residues long. Germline-derived CDR1 and CDR2 are MNHEY and SVGAGI. The CDR3 region is CASSYVSSGSYNEQFF. In DNA form, the CDR3 reads TGTGCCAGCAGTTACGTGAGTAGCGGCTCGTACAATGAGCAGTTCTTC.

V is TRBV30 and J is TRBJ1-1; D gene ambiguous. The germline V and J ends were trimmed by 4 bases and 4 bases, with 7 bases remaining between them. Germline CDR1 is GTSNPN and CDR2 is SVGIG (reference sequence). The CDR3 runs 11 residues. DNA for the CDR3: TGTGCCTGGATTCGGAGCACTGAAGCTTTCTTT. Translating it yields CAWIRSTEAFF. Drawing the rest from reference TRBV30 and TRBJ1-1, the complete variable domain is SQTIHQWPATLVQPVGSPLSLECTVEGTSNPNLYWYRQAAGRGLQLLFYSVGIGQISSEVPQNLSASRPQDRQFILSSKKLLLSDSGFYLCAWIRSTEAFFGQGTRLTVV.

V usage is TRBV10-3 and J usage is TRBJ1-2; 8 bases are shared with TRBD1. This CDR3 is 17 amino acids long. The ends lost 0 bases at V and 6 bases at J; junction bases unmatched: 12. The germline V gene encodes CDR1 ENHRY and CDR2 SYGVKD. CDR3 bases: TGTGCCATCAGTGAGTCGAAGGTGGCAGGGGGCGTGGATGGCTACACCTTC. Its protein product is CAISESKVAGGVDGYTF.

The chain uses TRBV4-3 and TRBJ2-1; tentative D call: TRBD2 (5 bases). The CDR3 length is 20 residues. Germline values: CDR1 LGHNA, CDR2 YSLEER. The V end was cut by 0 bases, the J end by 8 bases, with 29 bases between. The CDR3 DNA reads TGCGCCAGCAGCCAAGATACCGGCGGCCGGCTAGCCCCCCGTGCGGATGAGCAGTTCTTC. Encoded protein: CASSQDTGGRLAPRADEQFF.

The chain combines TRBV7-2 with TRBJ2-1; the match to TRBD2 covers 9 bases. Germline CDR1 is SGHTA and CDR2 is FQGNSA. The CDR3 has 15 amino acids. The ends lost 4 bases at V and 0 bases at J; junction bases unmatched: 1. CDR3 protein: CASSYSGSSYNEQFF. The CDR3 bases are TGTGCCAGCAGCTATAGCGGGAGCTCCTACAATGAGCAGTTCTTC.

This chain connects TRBV4-3 to TRBJ2-1; the D gene is possibly TRBD2 (6 bases). Germline V gives CDR1 LGHNA, CDR2 YSLEER. The CDR3 covers 15 residues. V shed 3 bases and J shed 12 bases, with 21 bases lying between them. The CDR3 sequence: CASSHARAPEGRQFF. CDR3 DNA sequence: TGCGCCAGCAGCCACGCCCGAGCACCGGAGGGGCGGCAGTTCTTC.

V usage is TRBV19 and J usage is TRBJ1-2, with a possible D match to TRBD1 (5 bases). V was pared by 6 bases and J by 2 bases, with 10 bases between. CDR1 is LNHDA, CDR2 SQIVND, per germline (reference sequence). The CDR3 is 13 amino acids. CDR3 loop: CASRPTDNYGYTF. CDR3 bases: TGTGCCAGTAGGCCGACAGACAACTATGGCTACACCTTC.

The chain uses TRBV27 and TRBJ2-7, with D possibly TRBD2 on 6 matching bases. The V end lost 11 bases, the J end lost 2 bases, and 22 bases lay between the germline ends. The germline gives CDR1 MNHEY, CDR2 SMNVEV (reference sequence). The CDR3 spans 15 residues. The CDR3: CAAGKAGSGAYEQYF. Written as DNA, the CDR3 is TGTGCCGCCGGAAAGGCGGGTAGCGGAGCCTACGAGCAGTACTTC.

This clone turned up a few times. The rearrangement uses TRBV5-6 and TRBJ1-1; a possible D gene is TRBD1 (5 bases). CDR1 and CDR2 (germline): SGHDT, YYEEEE. The V end was cut by 0 bases, the J end by 2 bases, with 14 bases between. The CDR3 is 16 residues long. Here the CDR3 reads CASSLARAGRNTEAFF. In DNA, the CDR3 is TGTGCCAGCAGCTTGGCTAGGGCAGGGCGAAACACTGAAGCTTTCTTT.

The chain employs TRBV20-1 and TRBJ2-1, with D tentatively TRBD2 (5 bases). The CDR3 is 11 amino acids. The V and J ends lost 0 bases and 10 bases respectively, with 7 bases between them. Germline-derived CDR1 and CDR2 are DFQATT and SNEGSKA (reference sequence). CDR3 protein: CSARDRGEQFF. In DNA, the CDR3 is TGCAGTGCTAGAGATCGGGGAGAGCAGTTCTTC.